This entry lists 12 T cell receptor beta chains sequenced from one sample in a study of T cell repertoires and HLA-DP antigens. Repertoires were generated with immunoSEQ multiplex PCR, while TCRdb's copy carries only in-frame clones and drops some. Seen here are some 89,000 clones, about 89% observed once, and the top ten hold 1.7%. Their recognized antigens are unknown. Sequencing was performed on CD4+ T cells from PBMCs. The receptors were gathered from a man aged 45-65 years in good health and CMV-seronegative.

The chain links TRBV5-1 to TRBJ2-3; the D call may be TRBD1 or TRBD2 (6 bases each). Trimming cost V 3 bases and J 3 bases, with 11 bases left between them. CDR1 SGHRS and CDR2 YFSETQ come from the germline V gene. CDR3 length: 14 amino acids. CDR3 sequence reads: CASSSGGTTDTQYF. CDR3 bases: TGCGCCAGCAGCTCCGGCGGGACAACAGATACGCAGTATTTT. Full variable domain (outside the CDR3, taken from reference TRBV5-1 and TRBJ2-3): KAGVTQTPRYLIKTRGQQVTLSCSPISGHRSVSWYQQTPGQGLQFLFEYFSETQRNKGNFPGRFSGRQFSNSRSEMNVSTLELGDSALYLCASSSGGTTDTQYFGPGTRLTVL.

The chain has TRBV9 and TRBJ2-2; D uncertain. With 4 bases removed from V and 1 base from J, the gap between germline ends came to 11 bases. Per germline, CDR1 SGDLS and CDR2 YYNGEE. The CDR3 contains 15 residues. CDR3 sequence (DNA): TGTGCCAGCAGCAAGCTCCCCTTGAACACCGGGGAGCTGTTTTTT. Its protein is CASSKLPLNTGELFF.

The chain employs TRBV6-5 and TRBJ2-2; D is unclear. This CDR3 spans 15 amino acids. V dropped 7 bases and J dropped 1 base, with 13 bases sitting between them. The V gene's germline CDR1 is MNHEY and CDR2 SVGAGI. CDR3 amino acids: CASKKRPMNTGELFF. Written as DNA, the CDR3 is TGTGCCAGCAAAAAAAGACCGATGAACACCGGGGAGCTGTTTTTT.

This chain uses TRBV7-9 with TRBJ1-2, with D possibly being TRBD1 (5 bases). The CDR3 runs 14 residues. Deletions cut 3 bases from V and 6 bases from J, with 14 bases between. Looked up from germline, CDR1 is SEHNR and CDR2 is FQNEAQ (reference sequence). In DNA form, the CDR3 reads TGTGCCAGCAGCTTGGTGACAGCCGGCGATGGCTACACCTTC. Translating it yields CASSLVTAGDGYTF.

The gene calls are TRBV5-1 and TRBJ1-4; D not certain. The V gene lost 0 bases and the J gene lost 12 bases, with 15 bases spanning the gap. The CDR3 is 14 residues long. Per the germline V gene, CDR1 is SGHRS and CDR2 is YFSETQ. The CDR3 reads CASSLELERYELFF. In DNA form, the CDR3 reads TGCGCCAGCAGCTTGGAACTTGAGCGGTACGAACTGTTTTTT.

The genes are TRBV6-5 and TRBJ2-1, with 7 nucleotides matching TRBD1. The CDR3 length is 15 residues. Trimming removed 5 bases from V and 8 bases from J; junction bases left unmatched: 12. CDR1 is MNHEY and CDR2 is SVGAGI in the germline V gene. CDR3 DNA: TGTGCCAGCAGTCCACGACAGGGAATGTCTGATGAGCAGTTCTTC. Its translation is CASSPRQGMSDEQFF.

This sequence joins TRBV30 and TRBJ2-6; no definite D call. The V gene lost 1 base and the J gene lost 2 bases, with 6 bases spanning the gap. In germline, CDR1 is GTSNPN, CDR2 SVGIG (reference sequence). CDR3 length: 14 amino acids. The CDR3 sequence: CAWSGLAGANVLTF. For the CDR3, the DNA is TGTGCCTGGAGTGGGCTGGCTGGGGCCAACGTCCTGACTTTC.

V is TRBV6-5 and J is TRBJ1-2, with a weak D call TRBD1 (6 bases). CDR3 length: 16 residues. Germline CDR1 is MNHEY and CDR2 is SVGAGI. Trimming removed 4 bases at V and 4 bases at J, with 19 bases between. As DNA, the CDR3 is TGTGCCAGCAGTTTACGTGGGGGGGCGACATCCTATGGCTACACCTTC. Amino acids: CASSLRGGATSYGYTF.

This clone was counted a few times. The chain recombines TRBV7-6 with TRBJ2-1; a weak D match, TRBD1 (7 bases). CDR1 and CDR2 (germline): SGHVS, FNYEAQ. The CDR3 extends over 17 amino acids. The ends were cut back, 0 bases at V and 8 bases at J, with 20 bases in the middle. This chain's CDR3 is CASSLAPLRLGGDEQFF. The CDR3 DNA sequence: TGTGCCAGCAGCTTAGCCCCACTCAGACTAGGGGGCGATGAGCAGTTCTTC.

The chain carries TRBV5-4 and TRBJ1-2; D is unresolved. The ends were cut back, 0 bases at V and 2 bases at J, with 8 bases in the middle. The CDR3 loop spans 14 amino acids. Germline V gene data show CDR1 as SGHNT and CDR2 as YYREEE (reference sequence). The chain's CDR3 is CASSLGGENYGYTF. In nucleotides, the CDR3 is TGTGCCAGCAGCTTGGGTGGGGAGAACTATGGCTACACCTTC.

This chain uses TRBV6-6 with TRBJ2-1; 7 bases line up with TRBD2. Germline V gene sequence: CDR1 MNHNY, CDR2 SVGAGI (reference sequence). V trimming: 1 base; J trimming: 4 bases; junction bases outside the gene matches: 7. The CDR3 runs to 16 residues. The CDR3 here is CASSYFIAGHYNEQFF. The DNA for the CDR3 is TGTGCCAGCAGTTACTTTATAGCGGGCCATTACAATGAGCAGTTCTTC.

The gene calls are TRBV5-1 and TRBJ2-1, with 8 bases fitting TRBD2. Germline values: CDR1 SGHRS, CDR2 YFSETQ. Trimming at V came to 0 bases and at J to 2 bases, leaving 7 bases not matched to a gene. The length of the CDR3 is 17 residues. CDR3 sequence: CASSLASSGWAYNEQFF. CDR3 in DNA: TGCGCCAGCAGCTTGGCCTCTAGCGGGTGGGCCTACAATGAGCAGTTCTTC.